These 26 T cell receptor beta chains came from one sample sequenced in a study of blood T cells in healthy people across ages. A second PCR, run for about 6 to 11 cycles, used a sample-barcoded 5' primer plus a J-beta primer mix. MiXCR was run by TCRdb on the 5' RACE reads, yielding one entry per CDR3 protein. The data show about 640,000 distinct CDR3 sequences, with 25% to 35% seen just once and 15% to 18% held by the top ten. Material for sequencing was blood. Receptors were obtained from a woman aged 80 or over in good health.

Only a few counts were recorded for this clonotype. This chain joins TRBV9 and TRBJ1-1; a possible D gene is TRBD1 (6 bases). The CDR3 is 15 residues long. The V end lost 3 bases, the J end lost 6 bases, and 18 bases lay between the germline ends. From germline, CDR1 is SGDLS and CDR2 YYNGEE. Here the CDR3 DNA reads TGTGCCAGCAGCGCGAGTTGGGGGGCGGAGGCTGAAGCTTTCTTT. Translation: CASSASWGAEAEAFF.

This clonotype has a count of ten or more. The chain links TRBV20-1 to TRBJ2-7, with a weak D call TRBD1 (6 bases). Germline V gene lookup returns CDR1 DFQATT and CDR2 SNEGSKA (reference sequence). The CDR3 extends over 12 amino acids. V gave up 4 bases and J gave up 2 bases, with 9 bases separating them. The chain's CDR3 is CSATDRTYEQYF. Written as DNA, the CDR3 is TGCAGTGCTACTGACAGGACCTACGAGCAGTACTTC.

The V and J genes are TRBV2 and TRBJ1-2; no definite D call. The germline V gene has CDR1 SNHLY and CDR2 FYNNEI. CDR3 size: 14 residues. Trimming shortened V by 5 bases and J by 3 bases, and 13 bases separated the two germline ends. The DNA of the CDR3 is TGTGCCAGCAGTTTGACTTTGGGGTACTATGGCTACACCTTC. Translation gives CASSLTLGYYGYTF.

The chain links TRBV6-1 to TRBJ1-2; D not resolved. The CDR3 loop spans 14 amino acids. Germline-derived CDR1 and CDR2 are MNHNS and SASEGT. With 6 bases removed from V and 4 bases from J, the gap between germline ends came to 15 bases. CDR3 loop: CASRESGKSYGYTF. CDR3 bases: TGTGCCAGCAGGGAATCCGGAAAGAGCTATGGCTACACCTTC.

This clonotype was picked up many times. The chain combines TRBV15 with TRBJ1-2, with TRBD1 as a possible D gene (5 bases). V lost 4 bases to trimming and J lost 7 bases, with 13 bases between them. The CDR3 loop spans 13 amino acids. Germline-derived CDR1 and CDR2 are LNHNV and YYDKDF (reference sequence). CDR3 bases: TGTGCCACCAGCACCGAACGGGGCGCTGGCTACACCTTC. Translated: CATSTERGAGYTF.

Note on this clonotype: A much larger clone differs from this one at a single base, so this may be a read error. The chain recombines TRBV7-2 with TRBJ2-5, with 8 bases that match TRBD1. The CDR3 length is 15 residues. J gave up 2 bases and V 3 bases, and 5 bases lay outside the gene matches. The germline V gene has CDR1 SGHTA and CDR2 FQGNSA. This CDR3 reads CASSFGRGLQETQYF. As DNA, the CDR3 is TGTGCCAGCAGCTTCGGCAGGGGGCTACAAGAGACCCAGTACTTC.

This clonotype was observed once. This chain uses TRBV11-2 with TRBJ2-3, with D tentatively TRBD1 (6 bases). Trimming stripped 1 base from V and 3 bases from J, with 17 bases between. Germline V gene sequence: CDR1 SGHAT, CDR2 FQNNGV. CDR3 length: 17 residues. Written as DNA, the CDR3 is TGTGCCAGCAGCTTAGTGGGGGCACAGATCCCAACAGATACGCAGTATTTT. Its protein is CASSLVGAQIPTDTQYF.

The chain joins TRBV7-9 to TRBJ1-3, with D unresolved. The CDR3 extends over 14 amino acids. The germline V gene encodes CDR1 SEHNR and CDR2 FQNEAQ (reference sequence). V was clipped by 5 bases and J by 2 bases, with 10 bases between them. The CDR3 sequence: CASSPRGPGNTIYF. In DNA, the CDR3 is TGTGCCAGCAGCCCACGTGGACCTGGAAACACCATATATTTT.

The chain couples TRBV4-1 to TRBJ2-7; maybe TRBD2 (5 bases). V lost 0 bases to trimming and J lost 7 bases, with 16 bases between them. The germline CDR1 and CDR2 sequences are MGHRA and YSYEKL. This CDR3 comprises 15 residues. The CDR3 bases are TGCGCCAGCAGCCAAGATCATCCTAGCTTCGGGGAGCAGTACTTC. Its protein product is CASSQDHPSFGEQYF.

This clonotype was detected ten times or more. The CDR3 loop is CSALGESSYNEQFF. CDR3 bases: TGCAGTGCTCTCGGGGAGTCCTCCTACAATGAGCAGTTCTTC. This chain uses TRBV20-1 with TRBJ2-1; tentative D call: TRBD2 (5 bases). The germline CDR1 and CDR2 sequences are DFQATT and SNEGSKA (reference sequence). This CDR3 is 14 amino acids long. The ends were cut back, 5 bases at V and 0 bases at J, with 11 bases in the middle.

This clonotype was counted between two and nine times. This clone may be a read error of a much larger clone one base away. Written as DNA, the CDR3 is TGTGCCAGCAGCGTAGTGGGAGGGGGAACCTACAATGAGCAGTTCTTC. As protein: CASSVVGGGTYNEQFF. The chain joins TRBV9 to TRBJ2-1; D may be TRBD2 (7 bases). Germline V gene sequence: CDR1 SGDLS, CDR2 YYNGEE. The CDR3 has 16 amino acids. Trimming stripped 0 bases from V and 2 bases from J, with 12 bases between.

This clonotype showed up just a few times. One base away lies a much larger clone, so this may be a sequencing read error. The chain links TRBV5-1 to TRBJ2-5; D may match TRBD1 or TRBD2 (5 bases each). The CDR3 is 14 residues long. The germline CDR1 and CDR2 sequences are SGHRS and YFSETQ. V was pared by 0 bases and J by 11 bases, with 17 bases between. The CDR3 region has the DNA TGCGCCAGCAGCTTGGTAGTCGGGACGGATGAGCAGTACTTC. Translating gives CASSLVVGTDEQYF.

Note on this clonotype: A read error may explain this, as a much larger clone is one base away. The chain couples TRBV7-2 to TRBJ1-5; D possibly corresponds to TRBD1 (5 bases). The germline V gene encodes CDR1 SGHTA and CDR2 FQGNSA. V was trimmed by 2 bases and J by 9 bases, leaving 8 bases between them. The CDR3 covers 12 residues. CDR3 sequence (DNA): TGTGCCAGCAGCTTAAGGGGTCGGCCCCAGCATTTT. It yields the protein CASSLRGRPQHF.

This clonotype appeared a few times. The chain couples TRBV5-1 to TRBJ2-2; 7 bases match TRBD1. CDR1 is SGHRS and CDR2 is YFSETQ in the germline V gene. The CDR3 runs to 16 residues. The trim removed 0 bases at V and 2 bases at J, leaving 4 bases unmatched. The CDR3 DNA sequence: TGCGCCAGCAGCTTGGTCCCAGGGGGAAACACCGGGGAGCTGTTTTTT. It yields the protein CASSLVPGGNTGELFF.

Only a few counts were recorded for this clonotype. A much larger clone lies one base from this, so it may be a read error. This sequence joins TRBV12-3 or TRBV12-4 and TRBJ2-7, with 9 bases identical to TRBD2. Trimming took 6 bases from V and 7 from J; bases not matched to a gene: 13. This CDR3 contains 15 residues. This CDR3 is CASSQGGGEINEQYF. CDR3 DNA sequence: TGTGCCAGCAGCCAGGGCGGGGGGGAAATCAATGAGCAGTACTTC.

The chain is built from TRBV7-3 and TRBJ2-3; D is uncertain. Germline V gene data show CDR1 as SGHTA and CDR2 as FQGTGA. CDR3 size: 16 residues. The V gene lost 2 bases and the J gene lost 0 bases, with 12 bases spanning the gap. The CDR3 reads CASSLVGSPSTDTQYF. In DNA, the CDR3 is TGTGCCAGCAGCTTAGTTGGCAGTCCTAGCACAGATACGCAGTATTTT. Full variable domain (rest looked up from reference TRBV7-3 and TRBJ2-3): GAGVSQTPSNKVTEKGKYVELRCDPISGHTALYWYRQSLGQGPEFLIYFQGTGAADDSGLPNDRFFAVRPEGSVSTLKIQRTERGDSAVYLCASSLVGSPSTDTQYFGPGTRLTVL.

There are many counts of this clonotype. The rearrangement links TRBV11-2 to TRBJ2-7, with TRBD2 as a possible D gene (5 bases). Trimming removed 1 base from V and 6 bases from J, with 13 bases in between. Germline V gives CDR1 SGHAT, CDR2 FQNNGV. The CDR3 runs 14 residues. CDR3 nucleotides: TGTGCCAGCAGCTTAGTAGTTGCGGGTTCCGAGCAGTACTTC. Protein: CASSLVVAGSEQYF. Full variable domain (rest looked up from reference TRBV11-2 and TRBJ2-7): EAGVAQSPRYKIIEKRQSVAFWCNPISGHATLYWYQQILGQGPKLLIQFQNNGVVDDSQLPKDRFSAERLKGVDSTLKIQPAKLEDSAVYLCASSLVVAGSEQYFGPGTRLTVT.

This clonotype was seen repeatedly, ten times or more. This chain links TRBV20-1 with TRBJ1-5; tentative D call: TRBD1 (6 bases). Germline V CDR1 and CDR2: DFQATT, SNEGSKA (reference sequence). The CDR3 covers 12 residues. Trimming took off 6 bases at V and 3 bases at J, with 9 bases between the two ends. As DNA, the CDR3 is TGCAGTGCCACAGGGCCCAATCAGCCCCAGCATTTT. Translation gives CSATGPNQPQHF.

This clonotype was observed many times. The chain links TRBV11-2 to TRBJ2-1; a weak D match, TRBD2 (6 bases). Trimming took off 4 bases at V and 10 bases at J, with 8 bases between the two ends. Germline V lookup: CDR1 SGHAT, CDR2 FQNNGV. The length of the CDR3 is 11 residues. The CDR3 region is CASSSLAEQFF. The CDR3 coding sequence is TGTGCCAGCAGCTCGCTAGCGGAGCAGTTCTTC. The full variable domain, in which reference TRBV11-2 and TRBJ2-1 provide the parts outside the CDR3, is EAGVAQSPRYKIIEKRQSVAFWCNPISGHATLYWYQQILGQGPKLLIQFQNNGVVDDSQLPKDRFSAERLKGVDSTLKIQPAKLEDSAVYLCASSSLAEQFFGPGTRLTVL.

For this clonotype: One base away lies a much larger clone, so this may be a sequencing read error. The chain combines TRBV6-6 with TRBJ1-1; D gene unclear. The CDR3 runs 13 residues. CDR1 MNHNY and CDR2 SVGAGI come from the germline V gene (reference sequence). The CDR3 sequence is CASSFKLNAEAFF. The CDR3 DNA is TGTGCCAGCAGTTTTAAGTTGAACGCTGAAGCTTTCTTT.

V usage is TRBV6-2 or TRBV6-3 and J usage is TRBJ1-1; D is uncertain. Germline V CDR1 and CDR2: MNHEY, SVGEGT. The length of the CDR3 is 14 residues. With 7 bases removed from V and 2 bases from J, the gap between germline ends came to 14 bases. As DNA, the CDR3 is TGTGCCAGCATCGCCCCAGGAAGTAACACTGAAGCTTTCTTT. Translated: CASIAPGSNTEAFF.

The chain couples TRBV12-3 or TRBV12-4 to TRBJ1-1; TRBD1 might be the D (5 bases). The CDR3 length is 13 residues. Trimming removed 3 bases from V and 4 bases from J, with 9 bases in between. This chain's CDR3 is CASSFGGITEAFF. The CDR3 bases are TGTGCCAGCAGTTTCGGGGGTATCACTGAAGCTTTCTTT.

The sample holds many counts of this clonotype. The rearrangement joins TRBV7-9 to TRBJ1-2; maybe TRBD1 (6 bases). The CDR3 loop spans 15 amino acids. Germline loops: CDR1 SEHNR, CDR2 FQNEAQ (reference sequence). V was pared by 2 bases and J by 7 bases, with 17 bases between. The CDR3 DNA reads TGTGCCAGCAGCTTATCCGTCAGGGGTGTTGGTGGCTACACCTTC. Amino acids: CASSLSVRGVGGYTF.

This clonotype was seen ten or more times. The chain links TRBV29-1 to TRBJ1-1; the D gene is possibly TRBD1 (5 bases). V shed 7 bases and J shed 1 base, with 13 bases lying between them. Germline CDR1 reads SQVTM; CDR2 reads ANQGSEA. The CDR3 spans 13 residues. The CDR3 loop is CSAGGGSNTEAFF. CDR3 DNA sequence: TGCAGCGCCGGGGGAGGGTCGAACACTGAAGCTTTCTTT.

Remarks on this clonotype: A much larger clone differs from this one at a single base, so this may be a read error. The chain links TRBV7-9 to TRBJ2-1; D is undetermined. The J call is doubtful: the DNA matches TRBJ2-7 better. This CDR3 is 11 amino acids long. CDR1 and CDR2 from the germline V gene are SEHNR and FQNEAQ (reference sequence). The CDR3 sequence: CASSLHGQQYF. CDR3 sequence (DNA): TGTGCCAGCAGCCTACATGGACAGCAGTACTTC.

Ten or more counts support this clonotype. The chain combines TRBV20-1 with TRBJ2-3; the D gene could be TRBD1 or TRBD2 (6 bases each). The CDR3 length is 16 residues. V lost 5 bases to trimming and J lost 2 bases, with 20 bases between them. The germline CDR1 and CDR2 sequences are DFQATT and SNEGSKA (reference sequence). CDR3 DNA sequence: TGCAGTGCTGGGGCCATGGCGGGACACCCCACAGATACGCAGTATTTT. Encoded protein: CSAGAMAGHPTDTQYF.